This T cell receptor (beta chain) was profiled in a study of beta chain features in type 1 diabetes. Study context: No age, gender or cell yield differences were seen between patients and healthy donors. Study-wide results and limits: Shorter TCRB CDR3s, moderately but significantly so, marked every one of the four CD4+ subsets in Type 1 diabetes patients. No resolution was reached here on whether HLA type influences TCRB rearrangement.

The authors reverse transcribed all of the isolated RNA, so sequencing captured expressed TCRB transcripts. Here immunoSEQ multiplex PCR was the method, and the copy in TCRdb shows in-frame clones only, minus some. The sample carries about 160,000 clones, around 8.4% recorded once. Sampling consisted of one heparinised blood draw per donor, averaging about 116 mL. This clone was counted between two and nine times. Its antigen is undetermined. CDR3 length equals 14 residues. Trimming stripped 1 base from V and 6 bases from J, with 9 bases between. CDR1 is SGHTA and CDR2 is FQGNSA in the germline V gene.

Sequences were obtained from central memory CD4+ T cells from blood. The V call is TRBV7-2, the J call TRBJ2-2; D not certain. The receptor's source is a woman younger than 30 with type 1 diabetes. For the CDR3, the DNA is TGTGCCAGCAGCTTAGAGTCGGTGTCCGGGGAGCTGTTTTTT. This encodes CASSLESVSGELFF.